These T cell receptor beta chains were read from a single sample in a study of blood T cell repertoires in COVID-19. Generated by immunoSEQ multiplex PCR, the TCRdb table keeps only in-frame clones and is missing some. This table holds 70,000 to 95,000 clones, around 90% found once. Sequenced material: peripheral blood. The receptors originated from a human donor with active COVID-19. The donor label of this sample is uncertain. Both conserved end residues are part of each CDR3. The order of the fields is V gene, clone size, D gene, J gene, CDR3 protein, CDR3 DNA. The D gene is left open where the match is weak. Rows may omit the clone size; those that give it use once, few, many or a size class.

>TRBV19|NA|NA|TRBJ2-5
CASSTNSISGTQYF
TGTGCCAGTAGTACTAACAGCATCTCCGGGACCCAGTACTTC
>TRBV29-1|NA|TRBD1|TRBJ2-7
CSVGQGRYEQYF
TGCAGCGTAGGACAGGGGCGGTACGAGCAGTACTTC
>TRBV11-3|NA|TRBD2|TRBJ2-1
CASSPNSGGAGVYEQFF
TGTGCCAGCAGCCCGAATAGCGGGGGGGCCGGGGTATATGAGCAGTTCTTC
>TRBV29-1|NA|TRBD1|TRBJ1-1
CSVVGDRRMNTEAFF
TGCAGCGTTGTCGGGGACAGGAGGATGAACACTGAAGCTTTCTTT
>TRBV5-5|NA|NA|TRBJ1-4
CASSQPRSSTNEKLFF
TGTGCCAGCAGCCAACCGAGAAGTTCTACTAATGAAAAACTGTTTTTT
>TRBV5-6|few|TRBD1|TRBJ1-1
CASSLAGGEIPEAFF
TGTGCCAGCAGCTTGGCAGGGGGCGAGATCCCTGAAGCTTTCTTT
>TRBV7-2|NA|TRBD1|TRBJ1-4
CASSPGQGHPGLYEKLFF
TGTGCCAGCAGCCCGGGACAGGGGCATCCTGGACTTTATGAAAAACTGTTTTTT
>TRBV7-8|NA|NA|TRBJ2-7
CASSPQGTHEQYF
TGTGCCAGCAGCCCTCAGGGGACGCACGAGCAGTACTTC
>TRBV4-3|NA|NA|TRBJ1-2
CASSQDLGANYGYTF
TGCGCCAGCAGCCAAGATCTAGGGGCTAACTATGGCTACACCTTC
>TRBV5-4|NA|NA|TRBJ2-3
CASSLAFGGVLDTQYF
TGTGCCAGCAGCTTGGCCTTCGGCGGGGTTCTAGATACGCAGTATTTT
>TRBV5-4|NA|TRBD1|TRBJ1-2
CASRRTGIYGYTF
TGTGCCAGCAGACGGACAGGGATCTATGGCTACACCTTC
>TRBV2|NA|NA|TRBJ2-1
CASNRDFRSYNEQFF
TGTGCCAGCAACCGGGACTTCCGCTCCTACAATGAGCAGTTCTTC
>TRBV19|NA|NA|TRBJ2-1
CASSTGQSSYNEQFF
TGTGCCAGTAGTACCGGACAGAGCTCCTACAATGAGCAGTTCTTC
>TRBV7-2|NA|TRBD1|TRBJ1-4
CASSLQGAANEKLFF
TGTGCCAGCAGCTTACAGGGGGCAGCTAATGAAAAACTGTTTTTT
>TRBV14|NA|NA|TRBJ1-4
CASSQGPDSNEKLFF
TGTGCCAGCAGCCAGGGCCCGGATAGTAATGAAAAACTGTTTTTT
>TRBV3-1/TRBV3-2|once|NA|TRBJ2-1
CASSQDIFLGGGNSYNEQFF
TGTGCCAGCAGCCAAGATATTTTTCTAGGCGGGGGCAACTCCTACAATGAGCAGTTCTTC
>TRBV7-9|NA|NA|TRBJ1-1
CASSRRDGEAFF
TGTGCCAGCAGCCGGCGGGACGGTGAAGCTTTCTTT
>TRBV19|NA|NA|TRBJ1-4
CASSYTGHPATNEKLFF
TGTGCCAGTAGTTACACGGGACACCCAGCAACTAATGAAAAACTGTTTTTT
>TRBV2|NA|NA|TRBJ2-4
CASGGGHRGTRLNIQYF
TGTGCCAGCGGGGGGGGACATAGGGGAACACGGTTAAACATTCAGTACTTC
>TRBV11-2|NA|NA|TRBJ1-6
CASSLEQNYNSPLHF
TGTGCCAGCAGCTTAGAACAGAACTATAATTCACCCCTCCACTTT